The next 27 T cell receptor beta chains were all read from a single sample in a study of human T cells and chemical hapten exposure. Regarding time point: patch test 2, 6 weeks after DPC sensitization. Treatment specified: therapeutic diphenylcyclopropenone sensitization with weekly scalp DPC. TCRdb called the RACE reads again in MiXCR, with one record for every CDR3 protein. The repertoire holds more than 110,000 distinct CDR3 sequences, with roughly 10% as singletons. The input for sequencing was whole blood, taken in connection with sensitization to the hapten diphenylcyclopropenone (DPC). These receptors all come from a woman aged 45 to 65 with alopecia areata. Some clones in this sample may be carry-over from other donors' samples.

The chain recombines TRBV6-2 or TRBV6-3 with TRBJ1-5, with 10 bases matching TRBD1. CDR1 is MNHEY and CDR2 is SVGEGT in the germline V gene. This CDR3 has 16 amino acids. Losses at the gene ends were 2 bases for V and 6 bases for J; bases not matched to a gene: 7. CDR3 region: CASSYTGTGVTQPQHF. In DNA form, the CDR3 reads TGTGCCAGCAGTTACACCGGGACAGGGGTAACTCAGCCCCAGCATTTT.

This clonotype was observed many times. J is TRBJ2-7 and V is TRBV20-1; the D gene is possibly TRBD1 (6 bases). Trimming shortened V by 0 bases and J by 3 bases, and 15 bases separated the two germline ends. The length of the CDR3 is 15 residues. Germline CDR1 DFQATT, CDR2 SNEGSKA (reference sequence). CDR3: CSARETTGTDYEQYF. CDR3 bases: TGCAGTGCTAGAGAAACCACAGGGACGGACTACGAGCAGTACTTC.

In its sample, this clonotype was seen a few times. V and J are TRBV29-1 and TRBJ2-4; D might be TRBD1 (6 bases). Germline loops: CDR1 SQVTM, CDR2 ANQGSEA. The CDR3 has 14 residues. V was cut by 5 bases and J by 0 bases, with 11 bases left in between. For the CDR3, the DNA is TGCAGCGTTCGGGACAACTTAGCCAAAAACATTCAGTACTTC. As protein: CSVRDNLAKNIQYF.

The chain links TRBV10-2 to TRBJ2-5, with D perhaps matching TRBD2 (5 bases). Germline V gene lookup returns CDR1 WSHSY and CDR2 SAAADI. The length of the CDR3 is 13 residues. V lost 1 base and J lost 3, with 6 bases in between. CDR3 sequence reads: CASSEYGEETQYF. DNA for the CDR3: TGCGCCAGCAGTGAGTACGGGGAAGAGACCCAGTACTTC.

This clonotype has at least ten counts. The CDR3 spells CSRVGRTDYGYTF. Written as DNA, the CDR3 is TGCAGTCGCGTGGGGAGGACTGACTATGGCTACACCTTC. J is TRBJ1-2 and V is TRBV20-1, with D unclear. Germline CDR1 reads DFQATT; CDR2 reads SNEGSKA (reference sequence). V lost 8 bases and J lost 3, with 16 bases in between. The CDR3 covers 13 residues.

The rearrangement links TRBV29-1 to TRBJ2-7; TRBD1 matches 12 bases. The V gene's germline CDR1 is SQVTM and CDR2 ANQGSEA. V gave up 7 bases and J gave up 5 bases; unmatched junction bases: 9. This CDR3 has 14 residues. This CDR3 reads CSGQTGTGGDEQYF. The CDR3 region has the DNA TGCAGCGGTCAAACCGGGACAGGGGGCGACGAGCAGTACTTC.

The table lists this clonotype with a few counts. J is TRBJ2-2 and V is TRBV12-3 or TRBV12-4; D gene uncertain. This CDR3 region has 12 residues. The V and J ends lost 3 bases and 5 bases respectively, with 4 bases between them. For the CDR3, the DNA is TGTGCCAGCAGTTTTCCAACCGGGGAGCTGTTTTTT. This gives the protein CASSFPTGELFF.

This clonotype was picked up many times. The V gene is TRBV11-2, the J gene TRBJ2-7; D assignment may be TRBD1 or TRBD2 (5 bases each). The CDR3 runs 17 residues. Germline assignment: CDR1 SGHAT and CDR2 FQNNGV. V gave up 3 bases and J gave up 4 bases, with 22 bases separating them. In DNA form, the CDR3 reads TGTGCCAGCAGCTTGTCCGGGACCTCCCGCCCGAGATACGAGCAGTACTTC. Translated, it gives CASSLSGTSRPRYEQYF. The whole variable domain, filled in from reference TRBV11-2 and TRBJ2-7, reads EAGVAQSPRYKIIEKRQSVAFWCNPISGHATLYWYQQILGQGPKLLIQFQNNGVVDDSQLPKDRFSAERLKGVDSTLKIQPAKLEDSAVYLCASSLSGTSRPRYEQYFGPGTRLTVT.

The CDR3 region is CASSLAGKPNTEAFF. CDR3 in DNA: TGCGCCAGCAGCTTGGCTGGAAAACCGAACACTGAAGCTTTCTTT. The V call is TRBV5-1, the J call TRBJ1-1; D is unresolved. CDR1 is SGHRS and CDR2 is YFSETQ in the germline V gene. The CDR3 has 15 amino acids. Deletions cut 0 bases from V and 1 base from J, with 10 bases between.

For this clonotype: A much larger clone differs by one base, so this may be a read error. The CDR3 nucleotides read TGTGCCAGCAGGGGAACTAGGACAGGGGGGCGCGAAAAACTGTTTTTT. Its translation is CASRGTRTGGREKLFF. The chain couples TRBV2 to TRBJ1-4, with 10 nucleotides matching TRBD1. V dropped 6 bases and J dropped 8; count of bases not matched to a gene: 12. Germline-derived CDR1 and CDR2 are SNHLY and FYNNEI. The CDR3 covers 16 residues.

CDR3 DNA sequence: TGTGCCAGTAGTCCCCCGACTAGCGATGAGCAGTTCTTC. Protein sequence: CASSPPTSDEQFF. The chain recombines TRBV19 with TRBJ2-1; 8 nucleotides match TRBD2. The CDR3 totals 13 residues. The germline gives CDR1 LNHDA, CDR2 SQIVND (reference sequence). The trim removed 5 bases at V and 8 bases at J, leaving 5 bases unmatched. The full variable domain, in which reference TRBV19 and TRBJ2-1 provide the parts outside the CDR3, is DGGITQSPKYLFRKEGQNVTLSCEQNLNHDAMYWYRQDPGQGLRLIYYSQIVNDFQKGDIAEGYSVSREKKESFPLTVTSAQKNPTAFYLCASSPPTSDEQFFGPGTRLTVL.

Ten or more counts support this clonotype. The chain is built from TRBV5-1 and TRBJ1-4; unclear D gene. The germline CDR1 and CDR2 sequences are SGHRS and YFSETQ. The CDR3 covers 14 residues. The V gene lost 3 bases and the J gene lost 0 bases, with 6 bases spanning the gap. In DNA form, the CDR3 reads TGCGCCAGCAGCTCGAGTGCAACTAATGAAAAACTGTTTTTT. Translating gives CASSSSATNEKLFF. Complete variable domain (other parts from reference TRBV5-1 and TRBJ1-4): KAGVTQTPRYLIKTRGQQVTLSCSPISGHRSVSWYQQTPGQGLQFLFEYFSETQRNKGNFPGRFSGRQFSNSRSEMNVSTLELGDSALYLCASSSSATNEKLFFGSGTQLSVL.

The chain employs TRBV18 and TRBJ2-3; 15 bases match TRBD2. This CDR3 is 18 amino acids long. In germline, CDR1 is KGHSH, CDR2 LQKENI. V shed 3 bases and J 4 bases; nucleotides not matched to a gene: 8. The CDR3 sequence: CASSPPGLAGGGADTQYF. The DNA for the CDR3 is TGTGCCAGCTCACCTCCGGGACTAGCGGGAGGAGGCGCAGATACGCAGTATTTT.

Only a few counts were recorded for this clonotype. The V and J genes are TRBV10-3 and TRBJ1-4; 10 positions match TRBD1. The germline CDR1 and CDR2 sequences are ENHRY and SYGVKD. Losses at the gene ends were 7 bases for V and 6 bases for J; bases not matched to a gene: 2. The CDR3 runs to 13 residues. This chain's CDR3 is CAIKGTGDEKLFF. The CDR3, as DNA: TGTGCCATCAAGGGGACAGGGGATGAAAAACTGTTTTTT.

V gene TRBV30 combines with J gene TRBJ2-3; 10 nucleotides line up with TRBD2. Germline trimming cut 4 bases from V and 1 base from J; bases unmatched to any gene: 5. CDR3 length: 15 residues. Per the germline V gene, CDR1 is GTSNPN and CDR2 is SVGIG (reference sequence). The CDR3 nucleotides read TGTGCCTGGAACACAGCGGGAGGGGGCACAGATACGCAGTATTTT. It specifies CAWNTAGGGTDTQYF.

The chain joins TRBV7-9 to TRBJ2-3; 7 nucleotides agree with TRBD1. The CDR3 runs 14 residues. V lost 5 bases, J lost 2 bases, and 4 bases stayed unmatched. Germline V gives CDR1 SEHNR, CDR2 FQNEAQ (reference sequence). CDR3 amino acids: CASSLGQYTDTQYF. As DNA, the CDR3 is TGTGCCAGCAGCCTGGGACAGTACACAGATACGCAGTATTTT. Full variable domain (remainder filled in from reference TRBV7-9 and TRBJ2-3): DTGVSQNPRHKITKRGQNVTFRCDPISEHNRLYWYRQTLGQGPEFLTYFQNEAQLEKSRLLSDRFSAERPKGSFSTLEIQRTEQGDSAMYLCASSLGQYTDTQYFGPGTRLTVL.

The rearrangement links TRBV2 to TRBJ2-1; D might be TRBD2 (5 bases). The CDR3 runs to 12 residues. V was cut by 9 bases and J by 4 bases, with 10 bases left in between. The germline CDR1 and CDR2 sequences are SNHLY and FYNNEI. CDR3 residues: CASRREYNEQFF. In DNA, the CDR3 is TGTGCCAGTCGAAGGGAGTACAATGAGCAGTTCTTC.

The chain couples TRBV7-8 to TRBJ2-1, with 7 positions matching TRBD2. Germline values: CDR1 SGHVS, CDR2 FQNEAQ. After removal of 7 bases from V and 3 bases from J, the junction contained 9 bases not matched to a gene. The CDR3 consists of 15 residues. The CDR3 region is CASTERASGYNEQFF. In DNA, the CDR3 is TGTGCCAGCACCGAAAGGGCTAGCGGCTACAATGAGCAGTTCTTC.

This clonotype has at least ten counts. The genes are TRBV20-1 and TRBJ2-5, with 7 bases fitting TRBD2. CDR3 length: 13 residues. The V and J ends lost 6 bases and 2 bases, in that order; junction bases with no gene match: 6. Per germline, CDR1 DFQATT and CDR2 SNEGSKA (reference sequence). The DNA of the CDR3 is TGCAGTGCAGCGGGACGGCGACAAGAGACCCAGTACTTC. It yields the protein CSAAGRRQETQYF.

A word on this clonotype: A much bigger clone sits one base away, suggesting this may be a read error. This CDR3 is CASSAPFGRMNTEVFF. Here the CDR3 DNA reads TGTGCCAGCAGCGCACCCTTCGGACGCATGAACACTGAAGTTTTCTTT. The chain has TRBV6-1 and TRBJ1-1; D gene unclear. In germline, CDR1 is MNHNS, CDR2 SASEGT. The CDR3 is 16 amino acids.

A few counts support this clonotype. This rearrangement joins TRBV20-1 to TRBJ1-1; 7 bases match TRBD1. The CDR3 totals 14 residues. Germline V gene data show CDR1 as DFQATT and CDR2 as SNEGSKA (reference sequence). After removal of 4 bases from V and 7 bases from J, the junction contained 12 bases not matched to a gene. For the CDR3, the DNA is TGCAGTGCTACCCCCGGACAGGTCCCCCTTGAAGCTTTCTTT. It codes for CSATPGQVPLEAFF.

This clonotype was counted ten times or more. The chain joins TRBV11-2 to TRBJ2-7, with TRBD1 matching 8 bases. V was pared by 5 bases and J by 7 bases, with 13 bases of the junction left unmatched. Germline CDR1 reads SGHAT; CDR2 reads FQNNGV. The CDR3 spans 15 residues. The CDR3 sequence: CASSLDRGQPGEQYF. CDR3 nucleotides: TGTGCCAGCAGCCTCGACAGGGGACAGCCTGGGGAGCAGTACTTC. Full variable domain (outside the CDR3, taken from reference TRBV11-2 and TRBJ2-7): EAGVAQSPRYKIIEKRQSVAFWCNPISGHATLYWYQQILGQGPKLLIQFQNNGVVDDSQLPKDRFSAERLKGVDSTLKIQPAKLEDSAVYLCASSLDRGQPGEQYFGPGTRLTVT.

Many counts were recorded for this clonotype. This chain links TRBV29-1 with TRBJ2-5, with 11 bases fitting TRBD1. Germline V lookup: CDR1 SQVTM, CDR2 ANQGSEA. CDR3 length equals 15 residues. With 6 bases clipped from V and 4 bases from J, the junction kept 10 bases outside the gene matches. The CDR3 protein is CSVQGGGQGAETQYF. The CDR3 coding sequence is TGCAGCGTCCAAGGGGGAGGACAGGGGGCAGAGACCCAGTACTTC. Full variable domain (rest looked up from reference TRBV29-1 and TRBJ2-5): SAVISQKPSRDICQRGTSLTIQCQVDSQVTMMFWYRQQPGQSLTLIATANQGSEATYESGFVIDKFPISRPNLTFSTLTVSNMSPEDSSIYLCSVQGGGQGAETQYFGPGTRLLVL.

This clonotype was seen repeatedly, ten times or more. The DNA of the CDR3 is TGTGCCAGCAGCGCCCGACGGAGAGGGACAGATACGCAGTATTTT. It yields the protein CASSARRRGTDTQYF. V is TRBV11-2 and J is TRBJ2-3; D may be TRBD2 (5 bases). Between the trimmed V and J ends, which lost 5 bases and 3 bases, there was a span of 15 bases. Germline CDR1 is SGHAT and CDR2 is FQNNGV. This CDR3 is 15 amino acids long.

This clonotype has a handful of counts. This chain uses TRBV5-1 with TRBJ2-1; 9 bases line up with TRBD1. V lost 5 bases and J lost 10; bases outside the gene matches: 16. The CDR3 totals 16 residues. Germline CDR1 SGHRS, CDR2 YFSETQ. The CDR3 protein is CASSFLGGQGTKEQFF. CDR3 coding DNA: TGCGCCAGCAGTTTCCTCGGCGGACAGGGGACGAAGGAGCAGTTCTTC.

This clonotype has more than one count but fewer than ten. J is TRBJ2-7 and V is TRBV9; 8 nucleotides line up with TRBD1. The V gene's germline CDR1 is SGDLS and CDR2 YYNGEE. The CDR3 sequence is 16 residues long. With 3 bases clipped from V and 5 bases from J, the junction kept 13 bases outside the gene matches. CDR3 sequence: CASSAHQRTGYNEQYF. The CDR3 DNA reads as TGTGCCAGCAGCGCCCACCAACGGACAGGGTATAACGAGCAGTACTTC.

This clonotype was observed at least ten times. This chain connects TRBV29-1 to TRBJ2-6, with D tentatively TRBD1 (5 bases). Germline CDR1 reads SQVTM; CDR2 reads ANQGSEA. The V gene lost 1 base and the J gene lost 2 bases, with 6 bases spanning the gap. The CDR3 has 14 amino acids. CDR3 sequence reads: CSVEGGAGANVLTF. CDR3 DNA: TGCAGCGTTGAAGGGGGCGCTGGGGCCAACGTCCTGACTTTC.